Sequencing of this T cell receptor beta chain was carried out in a study of T cells after yellow fever vaccination. General study points: Reappearance after the booster was seen for most primary-vaccination clones, at 95% to 96% CD4 and 75% to 90% CD8.

V lost 4 bases, J lost 3 bases, and 9 bases lay in between. Germline V gives CDR1 SGHDN, CDR2 FVKESK. The CDR3 totals 14 residues. As for this clonotype: Antigen unknown.

TCRdb fed the 5' RACE reads into MiXCR, producing one record per CDR3 protein. The table includes some 320,000 distinct CDR3 sequences, 4.1% detected once. The chain uses TRBV14 and TRBJ1-4; D is perhaps TRBD1 (6 bases). The receptor was isolated from a man between 18 and 29 years old who received the YFV17D yellow fever vaccine. Specimen: PBMCs, collected 5 days after the yellow fever booster vaccination. This CDR3 reads CASSPGHPNEKLFF. DNA of the CDR3: TGTGCCAGCAGCCCGGGACACCCTAATGAAAAACTGTTTTTT.